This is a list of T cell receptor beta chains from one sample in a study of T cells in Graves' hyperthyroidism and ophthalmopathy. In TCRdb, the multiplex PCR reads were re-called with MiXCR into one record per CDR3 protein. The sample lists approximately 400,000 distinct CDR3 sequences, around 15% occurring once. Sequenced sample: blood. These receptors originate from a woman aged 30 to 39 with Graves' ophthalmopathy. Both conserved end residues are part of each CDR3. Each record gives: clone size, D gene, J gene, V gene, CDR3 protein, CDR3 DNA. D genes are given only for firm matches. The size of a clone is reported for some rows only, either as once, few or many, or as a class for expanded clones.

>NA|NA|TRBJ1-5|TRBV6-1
CASSSTASNQPQHF
TGTGCCAGCAGTAGCACGGCGAGCAATCAGCCCCAGCATTTT
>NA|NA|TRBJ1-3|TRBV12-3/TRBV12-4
CASSLGFLTSGNTIYF
TGTGCCAGCAGTTTAGGTTTTTTGACCTCTGGAAACACCATATATTTT
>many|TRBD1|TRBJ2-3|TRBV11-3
CASSLGGTVNTQYF
TGTGCCAGCAGCTTAGGGGGGACAGTTAATACGCAGTATTTT
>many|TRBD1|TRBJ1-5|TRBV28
CASSLLGGTGYYQPQHF
TGTGCCAGCAGTTTATTAGGGGGGACAGGGTATTATCAGCCCCAGCATTTT
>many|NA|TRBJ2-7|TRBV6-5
CASSYAPGTSSYEQYF
TGTGCCAGCAGTTACGCGCCAGGGACCAGCTCCTACGAGCAGTACTTC
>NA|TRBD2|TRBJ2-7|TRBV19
CASSLRTSGGLNEQYF
TGTGCCAGTAGTCTAAGGACTAGCGGGGGCTTGAACGAGCAGTACTTC
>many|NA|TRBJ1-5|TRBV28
CASSLGGANQPQHF
TGTGCCAGCAGTTTGGGCGGGGCCAATCAGCCCCAGCATTTT
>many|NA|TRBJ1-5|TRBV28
CASSTTGGSNQPQHF
TGTGCCAGCAGTACTACCGGGGGAAGCAATCAGCCCCAGCATTTT
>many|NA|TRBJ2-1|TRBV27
CASSSTGGRYNEQFF
TGTGCCAGCAGCTCAACAGGCGGCCGCTACAATGAGCAGTTCTTC
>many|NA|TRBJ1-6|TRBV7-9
CASSLMGGDRRRSPLHF
TGTGCCAGCAGCTTAATGGGAGGGGATCGGCGCCGTTCACCCCTCCACTTT
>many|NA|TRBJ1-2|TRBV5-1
CASSFMIEDSNYGYTF
TGCGCCAGCAGCTTTATGATAGAAGACTCTAACTATGGCTACACCTTC
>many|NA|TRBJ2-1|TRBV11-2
CASSLSTSSYNEQFF
TGTGCCAGCAGCCTTAGCACGAGCTCCTACAATGAGCAGTTCTTC
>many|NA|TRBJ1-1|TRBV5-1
CASNPTGGNTEAFF
TGCGCCAGCAACCCAACCGGGGGGAACACTGAAGCTTTCTTT
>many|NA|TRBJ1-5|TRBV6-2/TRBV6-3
CATPGGVGQPQHF
TGTGCCACCCCGGGGGGAGTGGGTCAGCCCCAGCATTTT
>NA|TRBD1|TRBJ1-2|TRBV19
CASSILGQGGYGYTF
TGTGCCAGTAGTATTTTGGGACAGGGAGGTTATGGCTACACCTTC
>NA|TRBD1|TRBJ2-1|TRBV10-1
CASSEGFVTGDFNEQFF
TGCGCCAGCAGTGAGGGGTTTGTGACAGGGGACTTCAATGAGCAGTTCTTC
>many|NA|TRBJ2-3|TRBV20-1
CSVDSGVLGGQYF
TGCAGTGTGGACTCCGGAGTTTTAGGTGGGCAGTATTTT
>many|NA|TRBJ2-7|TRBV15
CATSRGDGYEQYF
TGTGCCACCAGCAGAGGGGACGGCTACGAGCAGTACTTC
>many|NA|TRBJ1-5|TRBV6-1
CASSEAGADQPQHF
TGTGCCAGCAGTGAGGCGGGGGCGGATCAGCCCCAGCATTTT
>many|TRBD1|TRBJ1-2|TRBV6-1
CASSLGQHYGYTF
TGTGCCAGCAGTTTGGGACAGCACTATGGCTACACCTTC
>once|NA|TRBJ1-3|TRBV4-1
CASSRGATGNTIYF
TGCGCCAGCAGCCGGGGGGCAACGGGAAACACCATATATTTT
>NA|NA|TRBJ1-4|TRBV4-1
CASSQEPGATTNEKLFF
TGCGCCAGCAGCCAAGAACCGGGCGCTACAACTAATGAAAAACTGTTTTTT
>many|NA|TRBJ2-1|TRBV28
CASSRVTSNEQFF
TGTGCCAGCAGTCGAGTTACCTCCAATGAGCAGTTCTTC
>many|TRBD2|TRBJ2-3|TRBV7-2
CASSPRTSGGGMDTDTQYF
TGTGCCAGCAGCCCCCGGACTAGCGGGGGGGGAATGGATACAGATACGCAGTATTTT
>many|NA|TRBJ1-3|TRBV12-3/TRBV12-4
CASSPRSVTGNTIYF
TGTGCCAGCAGCCCCCGCAGTGTAACTGGAAACACCATATATTTT
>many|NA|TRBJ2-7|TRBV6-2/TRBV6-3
CASSYSSAQRVTYEQYF
TGTGCCAGCAGTTACTCGAGCGCCCAGCGGGTAACCTACGAGCAGTACTTC
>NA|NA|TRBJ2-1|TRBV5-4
CASSLRRLPNYNEQFF
TGTGCCAGCAGCTTGAGGCGACTCCCCAACTACAATGAGCAGTTCTTC
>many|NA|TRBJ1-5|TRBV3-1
CASSPGGTSALQPQHF
TGTGCCAGCAGCCCCGGAGGGACCTCAGCACTCCAGCCCCAGCATTTT
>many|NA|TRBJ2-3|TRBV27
CASSLTSPDTQYF
TGTGCCAGCAGTTTAACTTCACCAGATACGCAGTATTTT
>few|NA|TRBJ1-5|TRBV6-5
CASSYGGVGSNQPRHF
TGTGCCAGCAGTTACGGCGGCGTCGGATCCAATCAGCCCCGGCATTTT
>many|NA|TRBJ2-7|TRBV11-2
CASSKDAGSVEQYF
TGTGCCAGCAGCAAGGACGCCGGGTCTGTCGAGCAGTACTTC
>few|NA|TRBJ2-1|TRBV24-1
CATSDFFPSSYNEQFF
TGTGCCACCAGTGATTTTTTCCCGAGCTCCTACAATGAGCAGTTCTTC
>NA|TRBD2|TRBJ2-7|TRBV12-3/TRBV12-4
CASSPTLPGGPHEQYF
TGTGCCAGCAGTCCAACTCTGCCGGGGGGGCCGCACGAGCAGTACTTC
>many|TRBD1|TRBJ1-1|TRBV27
CASSFGPRTGRGNTEAFF
TGTGCCAGCAGTTTTGGGCCTCGGACAGGGAGGGGGAACACTGAAGCTTTCTTT
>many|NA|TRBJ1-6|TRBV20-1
CSASRDLNNSPLHF
TGCAGTGCTAGTCGCGACCTTAATAATTCACCCCTCCACTTT
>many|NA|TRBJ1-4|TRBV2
CASSERGANEKLFF
TGTGCCAGCAGTGAGAGGGGGGCGAATGAAAAACTGTTTTTT
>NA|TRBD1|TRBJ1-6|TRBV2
CASSEAGGQSSSYNSPLHF
TGTGCCAGCAGTGAAGCTGGGGGACAGAGTAGCTCCTATAATTCACCCCTCCACTTT
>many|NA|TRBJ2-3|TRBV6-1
CASSGQIRASTDTQYF
TGTGCCAGCAGTGGACAAATCAGGGCGAGCACAGATACGCAGTATTTT
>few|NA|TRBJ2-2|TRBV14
CASSQDLQGFSGELFF
TGTGCCAGCAGCCAAGACTTGCAGGGGTTTAGCGGGGAGCTGTTTTTT
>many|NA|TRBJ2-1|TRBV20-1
CSAARGPYNEQFF
TGCAGTGCTGCGCGGGGCCCATACAATGAGCAGTTCTTC
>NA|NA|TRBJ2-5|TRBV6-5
CASSYEGTQETQYF
TGTGCCAGCAGTTACGAGGGAACCCAAGAGACCCAGTACTTC
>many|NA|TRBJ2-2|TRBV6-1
CASRESNTGELFF
TGTGCCAGCAGGGAATCGAACACCGGGGAGCTGTTTTTT
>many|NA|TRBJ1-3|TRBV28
CASSSLLGEPVGSGNTIYF
TGTGCCAGCAGCTCCCTGTTGGGGGAGCCGGTGGGCTCTGGAAACACCATATATTTT
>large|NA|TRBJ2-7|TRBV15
CATSRVAGEEQYF
TGTGCCACCAGCAGAGTTGCAGGGGAGGAGCAGTACTTC
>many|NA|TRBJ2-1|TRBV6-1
CASSSIRGLSSSYNEQFF
TGTGCCAGCAGTTCCATAAGGGGACTCTCGAGCTCCTACAATGAGCAGTTCTTC
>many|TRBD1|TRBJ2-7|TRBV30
CAWDTGGGEYF
TGTGCCTGGGATACAGGGGGCGGTGAGTACTTC
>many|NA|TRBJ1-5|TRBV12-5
CASAHRARLQHF
TGTGCTAGTGCCCATCGGGCTCGTCTCCAGCATTTT
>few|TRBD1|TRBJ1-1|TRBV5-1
CASSFGDRDSPEAFF
TGCGCCAGCAGCTTCGGGGACCGGGACAGCCCTGAAGCTTTCTTT
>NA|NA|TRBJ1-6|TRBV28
CASSLLQGDYSPLHF
TGTGCCAGCAGTTTATTACAGGGTGATTATTCACCCCTCCACTTT
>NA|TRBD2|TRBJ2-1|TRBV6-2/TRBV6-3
CASRKRVIAGGPNEQFF
TGTGCCAGCAGAAAAAGGGTGATAGCGGGGGGGCCCAATGAGCAGTTCTTC
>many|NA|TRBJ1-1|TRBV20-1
CSASFQNTEAFF
TGCAGTGCTAGTTTCCAGAACACTGAAGCTTTCTTT